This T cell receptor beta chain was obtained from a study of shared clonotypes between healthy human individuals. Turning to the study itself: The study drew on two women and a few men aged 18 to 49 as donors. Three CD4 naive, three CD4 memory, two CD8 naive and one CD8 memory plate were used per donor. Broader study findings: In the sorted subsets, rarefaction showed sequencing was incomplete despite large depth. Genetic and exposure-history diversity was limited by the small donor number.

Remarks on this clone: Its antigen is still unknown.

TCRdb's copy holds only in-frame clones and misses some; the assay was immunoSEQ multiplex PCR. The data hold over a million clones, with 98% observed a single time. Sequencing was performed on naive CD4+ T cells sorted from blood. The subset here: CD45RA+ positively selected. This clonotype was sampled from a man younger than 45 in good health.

Here the CDR3 DNA reads TGTGCCAGCAGCTTAGATCGGGTCGGGTCGAACACCGGGGAGCTGTTTTTT. It encodes CASSLDRVGSNTGELFF. The rearrangement uses TRBV11-3 and TRBJ2-2; no firm D call. Trimming took 0 bases from V and 0 from J, leaving 11 bases between them. This CDR3 is built from 17 residues. Germline V lookup: CDR1 SGHNT, CDR2 YENEEA. The complete variable domain, with remaining parts taken from reference TRBV11-3 and TRBJ2-2, reads EAGVVQSPRYKIIEKKQPVAFWCNPISGHNTLYWYLQNLGQGPELLIRYENEEAVDDSQLPKDRFSAERLKGVDSTLKIQPAELGDSAVYLCASSLDRVGSNTGELFFGEGSRLTVL.